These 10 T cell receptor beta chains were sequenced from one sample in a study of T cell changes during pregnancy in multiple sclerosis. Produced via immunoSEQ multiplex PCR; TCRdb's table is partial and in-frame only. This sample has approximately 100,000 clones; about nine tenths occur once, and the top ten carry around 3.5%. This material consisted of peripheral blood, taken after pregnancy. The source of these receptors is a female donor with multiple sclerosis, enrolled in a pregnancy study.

The CDR3 loop reads CAWSLGQGRNQPQHF. CDR3 nucleotides: TGTGCCTGGAGTTTGGGACAGGGAAGGAATCAGCCCCAGCATTTT. The J gene is TRBJ1-5, the V gene TRBV30; TRBD1 aligns across 9 bases. With V trimmed by 2 bases and J by 4 bases, 6 bases remained unmatched. CDR3 size: 15 residues. CDR1 is GTSNPN and CDR2 is SVGIG in the germline V gene (reference sequence).

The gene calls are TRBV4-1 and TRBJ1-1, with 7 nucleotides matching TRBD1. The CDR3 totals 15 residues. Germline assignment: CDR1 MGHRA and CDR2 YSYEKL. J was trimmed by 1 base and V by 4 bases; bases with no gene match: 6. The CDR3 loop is CASSPRGTANTEAFF. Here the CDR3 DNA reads TGCGCCAGCAGCCCCCGAGGGACAGCGAACACTGAAGCTTTCTTT.

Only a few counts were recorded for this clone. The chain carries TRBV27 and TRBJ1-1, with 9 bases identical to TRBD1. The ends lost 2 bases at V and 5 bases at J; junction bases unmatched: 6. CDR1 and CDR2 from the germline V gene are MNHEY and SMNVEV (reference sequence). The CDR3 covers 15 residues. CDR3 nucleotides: TGTGCCAGCAGTTTAGCACAGGGGGCGGGGACTGAAGCTTTCTTT. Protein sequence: CASSLAQGAGTEAFF.

The CDR3, as DNA: TGTGCCAGTAGCCCCCAGACAGGGCGGGTTAACTATGGCTACACCTTC. Residues: CASSPQTGRVNYGYTF. V gene TRBV19 combines with J gene TRBJ1-2; 7 bases line up with TRBD1. The trim removed 6 bases at V and 1 base at J, leaving 11 bases unmatched. Germline CDR1 and CDR2: LNHDA and SQIVND (reference sequence). The CDR3 contains 16 residues.

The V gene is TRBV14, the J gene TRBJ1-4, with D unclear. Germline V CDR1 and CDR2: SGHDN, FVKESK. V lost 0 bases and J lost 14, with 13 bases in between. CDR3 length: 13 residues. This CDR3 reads CASSQDVRGSLFF. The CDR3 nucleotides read TGTGCCAGCAGCCAAGATGTTCGTGGTAGTCTGTTTTTT.

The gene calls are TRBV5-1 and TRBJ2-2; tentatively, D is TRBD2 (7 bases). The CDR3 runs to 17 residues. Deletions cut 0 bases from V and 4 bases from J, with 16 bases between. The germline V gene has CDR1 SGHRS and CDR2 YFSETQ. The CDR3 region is CASSLEGGAKGTGELFF. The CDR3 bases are TGCGCCAGCAGCTTGGAAGGGGGGGCGAAGGGCACCGGGGAGCTGTTTTTT.

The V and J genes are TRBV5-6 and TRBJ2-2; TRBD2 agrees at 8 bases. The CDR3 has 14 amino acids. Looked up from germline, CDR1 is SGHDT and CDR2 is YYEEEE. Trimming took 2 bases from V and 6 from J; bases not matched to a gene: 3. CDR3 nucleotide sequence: TGTGCCAGCAGCTTTTCGGGGGGGCCCGGGGAGCTGTTTTTT. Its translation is CASSFSGGPGELFF.

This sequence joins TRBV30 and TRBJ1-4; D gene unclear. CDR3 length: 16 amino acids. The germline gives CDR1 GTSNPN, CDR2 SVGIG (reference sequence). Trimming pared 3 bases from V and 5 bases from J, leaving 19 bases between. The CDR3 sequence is CAWSHSVGSQNEKLFF. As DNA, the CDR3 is TGTGCCTGGAGCCACTCTGTGGGCAGCCAAAATGAAAAACTGTTTTTT.

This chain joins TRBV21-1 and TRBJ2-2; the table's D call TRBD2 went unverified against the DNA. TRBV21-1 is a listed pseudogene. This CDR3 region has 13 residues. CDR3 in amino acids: CASSKVCAGELFF. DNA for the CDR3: TGTGCCAGCAGCAAAGTCTGTGCGGGGGAGCTGTTTTTT.

Here the CDR3 reads CASSYITDNEQFF. CDR3 DNA sequence: TGTGCCAGCAGTTACATCACAGACAATGAGCAGTTCTTC. The chain combines TRBV6-6 with TRBJ2-1; D not resolved. CDR1 MNHNY and CDR2 SVGAGI come from the germline V gene (reference sequence). V lost 2 bases, J lost 5 bases, and 7 bases lay in between. The CDR3 covers 13 residues.